This T cell receptor (beta chain) came from a study of blood T cell repertoires in COVID-19. As for the study in general: Samples of COVID-19 (acute and convalescent) were obtained from the United States, Italy and Spain. PBMCs, B-cell-depleted T cells, or T cells provided the cDNA or gDNA that made up the material.

Authors' processing steps: The assay estimated nucleated cells by amplifying reference gene primers. Measured with immunoSEQ multiplex PCR; TCRdb has only the in-frame clones, and not every one. V, J and clone size reflect that table, while D and trimming were determined from the DNA. The repertoire holds approximately 230,000 clones, with 70% to 85% as singletons. V lost 6 bases and J lost 2, with 11 bases in between. The CDR3 sequence is 13 residues long. The germline gives CDR1 SGHNT, CDR2 YYREEE (reference sequence). The receptor was isolated from a woman aged 40 to 50 with active or convalescent COVID-19. The gene calls are TRBV5-4 and TRBJ1-1; D may be TRBD1 (5 bases). Sequencing was done on a sample of peripheral blood. The CDR3 protein is CASIRDSNTEAFF. The CDR3 DNA sequence: TGTGCCAGCATCCGGGACTCCAACACTGAAGCTTTCTTT.